The 9 T cell receptor beta chains below come from one sample, sequenced in a study of metastatic and nonmetastatic thyroid tumors. All patients were untreated before thyroid surgery. TCRdb called clones again from the PCR reads with MiXCR. Here the sample spans some 25,000 clones, under 15% being singletons. What was sequenced was blood. Receptors originate from a female donor with papillary thyroid cancer or a benign thyroid nodule (not recorded which). Some clones in this sample may be carry-over from other donors' samples.

Details on this clone: One end of the junction varies from germline; a read error may be responsible. The gene calls are TRBV7-2 and TRBJ2-7; TRBD1 aligns across 7 bases. Germline CDR1 reads SGHTA; CDR2 reads FQGNSA. The CDR3 sequence is 13 residues long. The CDR3 region is CVSSPRDRAEQYF. The CDR3 DNA sequence: TGTGTCAGCAGCCCTAGAGACAGGGCGGAACAGTACTTC.

This clone was detected many times. This chain links TRBV2 with TRBJ2-5, with 7 bases identical to TRBD2. This CDR3 has 13 residues. V lost 6 bases to trimming and J lost 4 bases; unmatched junction nucleotides: 5. Germline-derived CDR1 and CDR2 are SNHLY and FYNNEI. The CDR3 here is CASSVGGPETQYF. DNA of the CDR3: TGTGCCAGCAGCGTGGGAGGGCCAGAGACCCAGTACTTC.

The sample holds many counts of this clone. The chain joins TRBV7-9 to TRBJ1-1; D not certain. Trimming pared 5 bases from V and 3 bases from J, leaving 16 bases between. CDR3 length: 15 amino acids. Germline CDR1 and CDR2: SEHNR and FQNEAQ (reference sequence). Here the CDR3 reads CASSPTMAGDTEAFF. The CDR3 nucleotides are TGTGCCAGCAGCCCGACCATGGCAGGAGACACTGAAGCTTTCTTT.

This clone is medium-sized. V usage is TRBV30 and J usage is TRBJ1-6; D is unresolved. Trimming took 3 bases from V and 0 from J, leaving 6 bases between them. Looked up from germline, CDR1 is GTSNPN and CDR2 is SVGIG (reference sequence). The CDR3 loop spans 14 amino acids. CDR3 sequence (DNA): TGTGCCTGGAGCAGGAGCTCCTATAATTCACCCCTCCACTTT. Translation: CAWSRSSYNSPLHF.

This clone was counted at least ten times. The CDR3 nucleotides read TGTGCCAGCAGCGTTTATAGCCATCTACGTTTAGAGCAGTACTTC. Its translation: CASSVYSHLRLEQYF. The chain links TRBV9 to TRBJ2-7; D uncertain. The CDR3 extends over 15 amino acids. Trimming cost V 2 bases and J 7 bases, with 19 bases left between them. Germline V lookup: CDR1 SGDLS, CDR2 YYNGEE.

This clone showed up many times. Being one base from a much bigger clone, this may be a read error. The rearrangement joins TRBV2 to TRBJ2-1, with D possibly being TRBD2 (5 bases). The CDR3 runs 13 residues. The germline gives CDR1 SNHLY, CDR2 FYNNEI. CDR3 residues: CVSITSSYNEQFF. CDR3 sequence (DNA): TGTGTCAGCATTACTAGCTCCTACAATGAGCAGTTCTTC.

Ten or more counts support this clone. The genes are TRBV2 and TRBJ2-7, with a weak D call TRBD1 (6 bases). Per germline, CDR1 SNHLY and CDR2 FYNNEI. The V end was cut by 5 bases, the J end by 2 bases, with 13 bases between. CDR3 length equals 14 residues. The CDR3 region is CASSTQQGTYEQYF. The CDR3 DNA reads TGTGCCAGCAGTACGCAACAGGGCACCTACGAGCAGTACTTC. The whole variable domain, remainder taken from reference TRBV2 and TRBJ2-7, is EPEVTQTPSHQVTQMGQEVILRCVPISNHLYFYWYRQILGQKVEFLVSFYNNEISEKSEIFDDQFSVERPDGSNFTLKIRSTKLEDSAMYFCASSTQQGTYEQYFGPGTRLTVT.

This clone was seen many times. V and J are TRBV20-1 and TRBJ2-5; 7 bases match TRBD1. Germline-derived CDR1 and CDR2 are DFQATT and SNEGSKA (reference sequence). Trimming removed 5 bases from V and 3 bases from J; junction bases left unmatched: 3. The CDR3 is 12 residues long. The CDR3 here is CSAGTDKETQYF. Written as DNA, the CDR3 is TGCAGTGCTGGGACAGATAAAGAGACCCAGTACTTC.

V usage is TRBV10-3 and J usage is TRBJ2-2; tentatively, D is TRBD1 (6 bases). V lost 5 bases to trimming and J lost 1 base, with 14 bases between them. The CDR3 extends over 16 amino acids. CDR1 is ENHRY and CDR2 is SYGVKD in the germline V gene. CDR3 nucleotide sequence: TGTGCCATCAGTACTGAAGGCAGGGGGAACACCGGGGAGCTGTTTTTT. It yields the protein CAISTEGRGNTGELFF.